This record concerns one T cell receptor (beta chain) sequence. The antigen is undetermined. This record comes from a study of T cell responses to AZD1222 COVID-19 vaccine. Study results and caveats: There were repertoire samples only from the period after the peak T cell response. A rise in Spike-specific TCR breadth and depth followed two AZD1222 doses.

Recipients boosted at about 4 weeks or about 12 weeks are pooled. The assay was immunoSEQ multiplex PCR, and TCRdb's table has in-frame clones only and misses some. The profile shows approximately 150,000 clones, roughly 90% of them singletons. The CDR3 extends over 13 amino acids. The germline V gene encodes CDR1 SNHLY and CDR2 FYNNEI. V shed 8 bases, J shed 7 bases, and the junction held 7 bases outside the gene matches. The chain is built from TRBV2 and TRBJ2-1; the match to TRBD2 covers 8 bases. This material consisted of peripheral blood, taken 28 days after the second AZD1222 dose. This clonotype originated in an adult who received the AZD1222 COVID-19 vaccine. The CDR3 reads CASSRLAQNEQFF. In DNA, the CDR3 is TGTGCCAGCTCTCGACTAGCGCAAAATGAGCAGTTCTTC.